The present entry profiles one T cell receptor (beta chain) with its context. The V gene's germline CDR1 is MNHEY and CDR2 SVGAGI. The J segment lost 4 bases and the V segment lost 5 bases, leaving 4 bases of the junction unmatched. The CDR3 contains 15 residues. The source of the sample is a study of cytomegalovirus exposure and HLA in healthy donors. Study in general: From HLA-typed donors, an early data release held about 85 million unique TCRs.

Both 60 Vbeta primers and 13 Jbeta primers went into the PCR. Per the original data handling: In a later analysis, of around 83 million unique beta chains, about 10 million appeared in at least two donors. Profiling relied on immunoSEQ multiplex PCR, and the TCRdb table lists in-frame clones only, not all of them. Clone size and V and J calls were adopted from that table, with D and trimming inferred from the DNA. There are 110,000 or so clones in the sample; approximately 80% occur only once, and almost 5% lies in the top ten. V usage is TRBV6-5 and J usage is TRBJ2-2; 10 positions match TRBD2. This receptor was taken from a man in his forties or fifties in good health and CMV-seropositive. The sequenced sample consisted of PBMCs. The CDR3 sequence: CASSAVAGGTGELFF. CDR3 DNA sequence: TGTGCCAGCAGTGCGGTAGCGGGAGGCACCGGGGAGCTGTTTTTT.